The next 31 T cell receptor beta chains were all read from a single sample in a study of CD8 T cells in Susac syndrome. A quantity of 0.5 to 1 ug RNA underwent reverse transcription using random hexamers. TCRdb fed the immunoSEQ multiplex PCR reads into MiXCR, producing one record per CDR3 protein. Here the sample spans 150,000 to 200,000 distinct CDR3 sequences, 85% to 95% being singletons. The sequenced sample was CD8+ T cells from PBMCs. The receptors derive from a human donor with Susac syndrome.

The V gene is TRBV6-5, the J gene TRBJ1-4; D is undetermined. V lost 4 bases and J lost 8, with 14 bases in between. Looked up from germline, CDR1 is MNHEY and CDR2 is SVGAGI. The CDR3 sequence is 14 residues long. CDR3 DNA sequence: TGTGCCAGCAGTTTCGTCGGCCGAGGGGAAAAACTGTTTTTT. Protein product: CASSFVGRGEKLFF.

The chain uses TRBV2 and TRBJ2-7; D is possibly TRBD1 or TRBD2 (5 bases each). The CDR3 loop spans 15 amino acids. The germline V and J ends were trimmed by 6 bases and 0 bases, with 15 bases remaining between them. Germline CDR1 SNHLY, CDR2 FYNNEI. The CDR3 DNA follows: TGTGCCAGCAGGCCTCCGGGACCGTCCTCCTACGAGCAGTACTTC. Translation gives CASRPPGPSSYEQYF.

This rearrangement joins TRBV5-4 to TRBJ2-1; TRBD2 aligns across 13 bases. CDR1 and CDR2 from the germline V gene are SGHNT and YYREEE (reference sequence). The CDR3 spans 19 residues. Trimming at V came to 0 bases and at J to 3 bases, leaving 9 bases not matched to a gene. This CDR3 reads CASSLGDTSGGAVYNEQFF. The CDR3 DNA follows: TGTGCCAGCAGCTTGGGGGACACTAGCGGGGGGGCAGTCTACAATGAGCAGTTCTTC. The variable domain in full, completed from reference TRBV5-4 and TRBJ2-1, reads ETGVTQSPTHLIKTRGQQVTLRCSSQSGHNTVSWYQQALGQGPQFIFQYYREEENGRGNFPPRFSGLQFPNYSSELNVNALELDDSALYLCASSLGDTSGGAVYNEQFFGPGTRLTVL.

DNA of the CDR3: TGTGCCAGCAGTTTAACCCAACATTATAGCAATCAGCCCCAGCATTTT. Amino acid sequence: CASSLTQHYSNQPQHF. V and J are TRBV28 and TRBJ1-5, with D hard to call. With 2 bases removed from V and 0 bases from J, the gap between germline ends came to 11 bases. CDR3 length: 16 residues. Germline V gene sequence: CDR1 MDHEN, CDR2 SYDVKM.

A single count supports this clonotype. The genes are TRBV19 and TRBJ2-1; 10 nucleotides match TRBD2. This CDR3 has 16 residues. The germline CDR1 and CDR2 sequences are LNHDA and SQIVND (reference sequence). V dropped 9 bases and J dropped 7; count of bases not matched to a gene: 15. The CDR3 DNA is TGTGCCAGCGAATCTCTAGGAGCGGGGGGGCCTAATGAGCAGTTCTTC. It codes for CASESLGAGGPNEQFF.

V usage is TRBV6-5 and J usage is TRBJ2-1, with D perhaps matching TRBD2 (6 bases). The CDR3 totals 14 residues. Per the germline V gene, CDR1 is MNHEY and CDR2 is SVGAGI. Trimming pared 5 bases from V and 5 bases from J, leaving 13 bases between. The CDR3, as DNA: TGTGCCAGCAGTCGCGGGACTCCGGACAATGAGCAGTTCTTC. Its protein is CASSRGTPDNEQFF.

The rearrangement links TRBV3-1 to TRBJ2-2; TRBD2 agrees at 7 bases. J was trimmed by 14 bases and V by 0 bases; bases with no gene match: 12. CDR3 length equals 15 residues. The germline CDR1 and CDR2 sequences are LGHDT and YNNKEL (reference sequence). CDR3 sequence: CASSQDTSRGGGLFF. The CDR3 DNA is TGTGCCAGCAGCCAAGATACGTCGCGGGGCGGGGGACTGTTTTTT.

This chain uses TRBV7-6 with TRBJ2-3; 8 bases are shared with TRBD2. The V and J ends lost 4 bases and 3 bases, in that order; junction bases with no gene match: 9. The CDR3 is 16 residues long. The germline V gene encodes CDR1 SGHVS and CDR2 FNYEAQ. This CDR3 is CASSSGVAGYTDTQYF. The CDR3 DNA reads as TGTGCCAGCAGCTCCGGGGTAGCGGGATATACAGATACGCAGTATTTT.

The rearrangement uses TRBV12-3 or TRBV12-4 and TRBJ1-1, with a possible D match to TRBD1 (6 bases). CDR3 length equals 13 residues. V lost 3 bases and J 9 bases, leaving 14 bases between the germline ends. The CDR3 nucleotides read TGTGCCAGCAGTTTTAACAGGGCTACCAAAGCTTTCTTT. Encoded protein: CASSFNRATKAFF.

This clonotype has a single count. V usage is TRBV3-1 and J usage is TRBJ1-5, with TRBD1 as a possible D gene (6 bases). Trimming took off 0 bases at V and 0 bases at J, with 15 bases between the two ends. Germline lookup yields CDR1 LGHDT and CDR2 YNNKEL (reference sequence). CDR3 length: 18 residues. The CDR3 DNA sequence: TGTGCCAGCAGCCAAGATTCGGGGGGCCTCGGTAGCAATCAGCCCCAGCATTTT. It codes for CASSQDSGGLGSNQPQHF. The full variable domain, rest sourced from reference TRBV3-1 and TRBJ1-5, is DTAVSQTPKYLVTQMGNDKSIKCEQNLGHDTMYWYKQDSKKFLKIMFSYNNKELIINETVPNRFSPKSPDKAHLNLHINSLELGDSAVYFCASSQDSGGLGSNQPQHFGDGTRLSIL.

This clonotype was counted a single time. This chain links TRBV6-6 with TRBJ1-2; possibly TRBD1 for D (5 bases). The CDR3 is 14 residues long. CDR1 is MNHNY, CDR2 SVGAGI, per germline (reference sequence). V lost 8 bases to trimming and J lost 0 bases, with 13 bases between them. The CDR3 region is CASGPGRSNYGYTF. The CDR3 DNA reads TGTGCCAGCGGTCCGGGGCGCTCTAACTATGGCTACACCTTC.

This clonotype has a single count. The genes are TRBV12-3 or TRBV12-4 and TRBJ1-3, with D possibly matching TRBD1 (5 bases). V shed 6 bases and J shed 0 bases, with 9 bases lying between them. This CDR3 region has 14 residues. The CDR3 nucleotides read TGTGCCAGCAGATCAGGGAACTCTGGAAACACCATATATTTT. Protein sequence: CASRSGNSGNTIYF.

The V gene is TRBV6-1, the J gene TRBJ2-5; D ambiguous. Trimming took off 7 bases at V and 3 bases at J, with 12 bases between the two ends. CDR3 length equals 13 residues. Germline V lookup: CDR1 MNHNS, CDR2 SASEGT. CDR3: CASTTVTEETQYF. In DNA, the CDR3 is TGTGCCAGCACGACGGTTACCGAAGAGACCCAGTACTTC.

The chain couples TRBV12-3 or TRBV12-4 to TRBJ1-5; D is unresolved. This CDR3 has 17 residues. The V end lost 3 bases, the J end lost 0 bases, and 15 bases lay between the germline ends. CDR3 region: CASSFTRADDSNQPQHF. The DNA of the CDR3 is TGTGCCAGCAGTTTTACCCGGGCAGACGATAGCAATCAGCCCCAGCATTTT.

The chain employs TRBV5-1 and TRBJ1-2; no clear D. The CDR3 length is 14 residues. Trimming pared 3 bases from V and 5 bases from J, leaving 14 bases between. Germline CDR1 is SGHRS and CDR2 is YFSETQ. CDR3 amino acids: CASSSDGLGYGYTF. The CDR3 nucleotides are TGCGCCAGCAGCTCGGACGGGTTAGGATATGGCTACACCTTC.

This sequence joins TRBV2 and TRBJ2-2; D remains ambiguous. Per germline, CDR1 SNHLY and CDR2 FYNNEI. The CDR3 is made up of 12 amino acids. Trimming pared 1 base from V and 6 bases from J, leaving 3 bases between. In DNA form, the CDR3 reads TGTGCCAGCAGTGAAGGTCCCGGGGAGCTGTTTTTT. As protein: CASSEGPGELFF.

This chain joins TRBV9 and TRBJ2-1, with 9 positions matching TRBD2. The CDR3 covers 15 residues. Losses at the gene ends were 0 bases for V and 10 bases for J; bases not matched to a gene: 8. Germline CDR1 reads SGDLS; CDR2 reads YYNGEE. The CDR3, as DNA: TGTGCCAGCAGCGTAGTAGGCGGGGGGGCCGAGGAGCAGTTCTTC. Translated, it gives CASSVVGGGAEEQFF.

The rearrangement joins TRBV25-1 to TRBJ1-2; D remains unclear. The germline gives CDR1 MGHDK, CDR2 SYGVNS. With 0 bases removed from V and 4 bases from J, the gap between germline ends came to 9 bases. The CDR3 length is 14 residues. The CDR3 DNA follows: TGTGCCAGCAGTGAATATGGAATCCCCTATGGCTACACCTTC. It encodes CASSEYGIPYGYTF.

V gene TRBV2 combines with J gene TRBJ2-7; 11 bases fit TRBD2. Trimming removed 5 bases from V and 0 bases from J; junction bases left unmatched: 3. The CDR3 has 15 residues. Germline V lookup: CDR1 SNHLY, CDR2 FYNNEI. The CDR3 region is CASSRLAGTSYEQYF. CDR3 nucleotide sequence: TGTGCCAGCAGTAGACTAGCGGGGACCTCCTACGAGCAGTACTTC.

The rearrangement joins TRBV20-1 to TRBJ2-1, with TRBD2 matching over 12 bases. The V and J ends lost 5 bases and 2 bases, in that order; junction bases with no gene match: 10. Germline CDR1 and CDR2: DFQATT and SNEGSKA (reference sequence). The CDR3 loop spans 17 amino acids. For the CDR3, the DNA is TGCAGTGCTGGGGGGGCGCTAGCGGGAGGGACCTACAATGAGCAGTTCTTC. It yields the protein CSAGGALAGGTYNEQFF.

The gene calls are TRBV27 and TRBJ1-5; 9 bases map to TRBD1. The length of the CDR3 is 15 residues. Germline lookup yields CDR1 MNHEY and CDR2 SMNVEV (reference sequence). The ends lost 6 bases at V and 1 base at J; junction bases unmatched: 4. The CDR3 loop reads CASRDRGSSNQPQHF. The DNA for the CDR3 is TGTGCCAGCAGGGACAGGGGTTCGAGCAATCAGCCCCAGCATTTT.

This sequence joins TRBV20-1 and TRBJ2-3; 13 bases are shared with TRBD2. The CDR3 runs to 18 residues. V dropped 5 bases and J dropped 1; count of bases not matched to a gene: 12. Germline CDR1 is DFQATT and CDR2 is SNEGSKA (reference sequence). CDR3 residues: CSAFKRTSGGYGTDTQYF. The CDR3, as DNA: TGCAGTGCTTTCAAACGGACTAGCGGGGGTTACGGCACAGATACGCAGTATTTT.

The V and J genes are TRBV9 and TRBJ1-5; no reliable D call. Germline V gene data show CDR1 as SGDLS and CDR2 as YYNGEE. V was clipped by 0 bases and J by 7 bases, with 11 bases between them. The CDR3 sequence is 14 residues long. The DNA for the CDR3 is TGTGCCAGCAGCGTAGACGGCGCTGGGCAGCCCCAGCATTTT. Protein sequence: CASSVDGAGQPQHF.

This clonotype was observed once. This chain connects TRBV5-1 to TRBJ2-5; a possible D gene is TRBD2 (5 bases). Germline V gene sequence: CDR1 SGHRS, CDR2 YFSETQ. The CDR3 sequence is 14 residues long. Trimming removed 3 bases from V and 5 bases from J, with 14 bases in between. The CDR3, as DNA: TGCGCCAGCAGCTCAGGACGGAGGATGGAGACCCAGTACTTC. It is translated as CASSSGRRMETQYF.

This clonotype was counted a single time. The CDR3 nucleotides read TGCGCCAGCGGCGCCGGGACTAGGGACTACGAGCAGTACTTC. It specifies CASGAGTRDYEQYF. This chain joins TRBV5-1 and TRBJ2-7; 8 bases fit TRBD2. Germline V lookup: CDR1 SGHRS, CDR2 YFSETQ. There are 14 residues in the CDR3. With V trimmed by 7 bases and J by 3 bases, 9 bases remained unmatched. Complete variable domain (other parts from reference TRBV5-1 and TRBJ2-7): KAGVTQTPRYLIKTRGQQVTLSCSPISGHRSVSWYQQTPGQGLQFLFEYFSETQRNKGNFPGRFSGRQFSNSRSEMNVSTLELGDSALYLCASGAGTRDYEQYFGPGTRLTVT.

The chain links TRBV5-4 to TRBJ2-7, with 11 nucleotides matching TRBD2. After removal of 2 bases from V and 5 bases from J, the junction contained 3 bases not matched to a gene. CDR3 length equals 14 residues. The germline V gene has CDR1 SGHNT and CDR2 YYREEE (reference sequence). The CDR3 coding sequence is TGTGCCAGCAGCTTACTAGCGGGAGAACACGAGCAGTACTTC. Its translation is CASSLLAGEHEQYF. The entire variable domain, with the rest obtained from reference TRBV5-4 and TRBJ2-7, is as follows: ETGVTQSPTHLIKTRGQQVTLRCSSQSGHNTVSWYQQALGQGPQFIFQYYREEENGRGNFPPRFSGLQFPNYSSELNVNALELDDSALYLCASSLLAGEHEQYFGPGTRLTVT.

V usage is TRBV7-9 and J usage is TRBJ1-1, with 7 bases aligning to TRBD1. The junction had 4 bases not matched to a gene; V was cut back by 1 base and J by 5 bases. Germline CDR1 and CDR2: SEHNR and FQNEAQ (reference sequence). CDR3 length: 14 residues. CDR3 loop: CASSLGDSKTEAFF. The CDR3 nucleotides read TGTGCCAGCAGCTTAGGGGACAGTAAAACTGAAGCTTTCTTT.

About this clonotype itself: The conserved final phenylalanine or tryptophan is absent from the CDR3, which likely points to a read error. The DNA is omitted, as the CDR3 cannot be located on it reliably, and the CDR3 follows TCRdb's listing. The chain employs TRBV2 and TRBJ1-2; the D call in the table, TRBD1, was not verified against the DNA. Both ends counted, the CDR3 spans 14 residues. Germline-derived CDR1 and CDR2 are SNHLY and FYNNEI. CDR3 sequence reads: CASSDGWGSEQDLV.

The rearrangement joins TRBV6-5 to TRBJ1-1; possibly TRBD1 for D (6 bases). CDR1 and CDR2 (germline): MNHEY, SVGAGI. There are 12 residues in the CDR3. Trimming shortened V by 2 bases and J by 10 bases, and 11 bases separated the two germline ends. This CDR3 reads CASSYDRFLAFF. As DNA, the CDR3 is TGTGCCAGCAGTTACGACAGGTTTCTAGCTTTCTTT.

This chain connects TRBV6-6 to TRBJ2-1; D perhaps matches TRBD2 (7 bases). The germline V gene has CDR1 MNHNY and CDR2 SVGAGI (reference sequence). CDR3 size: 15 residues. V shed 0 bases and J shed 8 bases, with 14 bases lying between them. CDR3 region: CASSYSAGAGDEQFF. For the CDR3, the DNA is TGTGCCAGCAGTTACTCGGCGGGGGCCGGAGATGAGCAGTTCTTC.

The chain is built from TRBV13 and TRBJ1-4; 7 bases are a match to TRBD1. CDR1 and CDR2 (germline): PRHDT, FYEKMQ (reference sequence). V was pared by 4 bases and J by 7 bases, with 9 bases of the junction left unmatched. The CDR3 consists of 15 residues. The CDR3 sequence is CASSSYRGFGEKLFF. CDR3 sequence (DNA): TGTGCCAGCAGCTCCTACAGGGGTTTTGGTGAAAAACTGTTTTTT.